These 10 T cell receptor beta chains were all obtained from the same sample, sequenced in a study of blood T cell repertoires in COVID-19. Sequencing was performed with immunoSEQ multiplex PCR; in TCRdb, only in-frame clones are kept and a portion is missing. The data show some 50,000 clones, roughly 83% seen once. Sequencing used peripheral blood. These receptors all come from a human donor in a cohort sampled during active COVID-19.

In its sample, this clone was seen a few times. The chain employs TRBV5-4 and TRBJ1-2, with 10 bases identical to TRBD1. The ends lost 5 bases at V and 4 bases at J; junction bases unmatched: 11. This CDR3 is 16 amino acids long. CDR1 is SGHNT and CDR2 is YYREEE in the germline V gene (reference sequence). The CDR3 sequence: CASSATGTGESYGYTF. The CDR3 nucleotides are TGTGCCAGCAGTGCTACCGGGACAGGGGAAAGCTATGGCTACACCTTC.

This clone was seen a handful of times. This CDR3 is also generated by other DNA sequences in the sample. DNA of the CDR3: TGCGCCAGCAGCTTGGGGACAGGGACTGAAGCTTTCTTT. Translation: CASSLGTGTEAFF. The chain links TRBV5-1 to TRBJ1-1, with TRBD1 matching over 8 bases. V was clipped by 0 bases and J by 5 bases; unmatched bases: 0. Looked up from germline, CDR1 is SGHRS and CDR2 is YFSETQ. This CDR3 spans 13 amino acids.

This clone is judged hyperexpanded. The CDR3 sequence: CASSRENTGELFF. Here the CDR3 DNA reads TGTGCCAGCAGTCGAGAGAACACCGGGGAGCTGTTTTTT. The chain carries TRBV27 and TRBJ2-2; no clear D. The germline V gene encodes CDR1 MNHEY and CDR2 SMNVEV (reference sequence). The germline V and J ends were trimmed by 5 bases and 1 base, with 5 bases remaining between them. This CDR3 region has 13 residues.

This clone appeared a single time. The CDR3 reads CASSRPGQGKYEQYF. DNA of the CDR3: TGTGCCAGCAGCCGGCCGGGACAGGGAAAGTACGAGCAGTACTTC. The chain recombines TRBV7-9 with TRBJ2-7, with 9 nucleotides matching TRBD1. Losses at the gene ends were 5 bases for V and 4 bases for J; bases not matched to a gene: 9. This CDR3 is 15 amino acids long. In germline, CDR1 is SEHNR, CDR2 FQNEAQ (reference sequence).

The CDR3 protein is CASSSGQGAFYGYTF. The CDR3 DNA is TGTGCCAGCAGCTCGGGACAGGGCGCTTTCTATGGCTACACCTTC. The chain uses TRBV13 and TRBJ1-2; 9 nucleotides align to TRBD1. Germline V CDR1 and CDR2: PRHDT, FYEKMQ (reference sequence). Germline trimming cut 4 bases from V and 4 bases from J; bases unmatched to any gene: 7. The CDR3 loop spans 15 amino acids.

The chain joins TRBV7-5 to TRBJ1-2; TRBD1 reflects the table's D call only, with no check against the DNA. TRBV7-5 corresponds to a pseudogene. This CDR3 is 13 amino acids long. The CDR3, as DNA: TGTGTCAGAAGCAAAGACAGGGGCTATGGCTACACCTTC. Its protein product is CVRSKDRGYGYTF.

The CDR3 protein is CASSINRGRRGNTIYF. DNA of the CDR3: TGTGCCAGTAGTATAAACAGGGGGCGCCGAGGAAACACCATATATTTT. J is TRBJ1-3 and V is TRBV19; 9 bases fit TRBD1. This CDR3 is 16 amino acids long. Germline CDR1 and CDR2: LNHDA and SQIVND (reference sequence). V gave up 2 bases and J gave up 4 bases; unmatched junction bases: 6.

The J gene is TRBJ2-7, the V gene TRBV6-5; D perhaps matches TRBD1 (6 bases). Trimming removed 8 bases at V and 6 bases at J, with 23 bases between. Per the germline V gene, CDR1 is MNHEY and CDR2 is SVGAGI. The CDR3 sequence is 15 residues long. The CDR3 DNA is TGTGCCAGCTATAGCTTAGGGGGTCGAACGGGCGAGCAGTACTTC. It codes for CASYSLGGRTGEQYF.

The V gene is TRBV3-1 (or the pseudogene TRBV3-2), the J gene TRBJ2-7; possible D gene TRBD1, 6 bases. Between the trimmed V and J ends, which lost 4 bases and 1 base, there was a span of 14 bases. The CDR3 extends over 15 amino acids. Germline loops: CDR1 LGHDT, CDR2 YNNKEL (reference sequence). The CDR3 DNA follows: TGTGCCAGCAGCCGCACACAGGGACCGTCCTACGAGCAGTACTTC. Translation: CASSRTQGPSYEQYF.

The chain uses TRBV7-2 and TRBJ2-1; 13 positions agree with TRBD2. V lost 1 base to trimming and J lost 8 bases; unmatched junction nucleotides: 5. Germline V gene sequence: CDR1 SGHTA, CDR2 FQGNSA. The CDR3 totals 16 residues. The chain's CDR3 is CASSLEGTSGVYEQFF. CDR3 DNA: TGTGCCAGCAGCTTAGAGGGGACTAGCGGGGTGTATGAGCAGTTCTTC.